The T cell receptor beta chain described here comes from a study of neurological immune-mediated disorders. Study-wide results and limits: The absence of shared CDR3 amino acid sequences among expanded clones across subjects suggests private repertoires in all groups. HTLV-1-associated myelopathy ranked highest for TCR clonal expansion and multiple sclerosis lowest, beneath healthy controls.

By 5'RACE with 10-nucleotide random UMIs, the cDNA was made. TCRdb fed the 5' RACE reads into MiXCR, producing one record per CDR3 protein. The repertoire consists of about 50,000 distinct CDR3 sequences, with 10% to 13% occurring once and the leading ten covering approximately 5.3%. This clonotype was observed at least ten times. No antigen is known for it. The CDR3 runs 16 residues. Trimming pared 2 bases from V and 0 bases from J, leaving 8 bases between. Sequencing was carried out using PBMCs. This chain connects TRBV12-3 or TRBV12-4 to TRBJ1-6; D remains unclear. This TCR derives from a man aged 65-85 years with HTLV-1-associated myelopathy (HAM/TSP). The CDR3 here is CASSLRVSSYNSPLHF. In nucleotides, the CDR3 is TGTGCCAGCAGTTTAAGGGTGTCCTCCTATAATTCACCCCTCCACTTT.